The clone carrying this T cell receptor beta chain was seen many times. TCR beta CDR3 regions were amplified from RNA. The HTBI primer set was used in a first-round RT-PCR of the TCR CDR3. MiXCR, run by TCRdb on the multiplex PCR reads, gives a single entry per CDR3 protein. The table shows around 300,000 distinct CDR3 sequences, with approximately 20% occurring only once. This sample stems from a study of T cells in Graves' hyperthyroidism and ophthalmopathy. Exclusions: uncontrolled infection, other autoimmune disease, pregnancy, lactation. Sequences were obtained from blood. The clonotype comes from a man aged 30-40 years with Graves' ophthalmopathy.

CDR3 in amino acids: CASSLPGQGGQPQHF. CDR3 nucleotide sequence: TGTGCCAGCAGCTTACCGGGACAGGGTGGCCAGCCCCAGCATTTT. This chain connects TRBV2 to TRBJ1-5; 9 bases fit TRBD1. This CDR3 is 15 amino acids long. The junction had 10 bases not matched to a gene; V was cut back by 6 bases and J by 7 bases. Germline-derived CDR1 and CDR2 are SNHLY and FYNNEI.